This T cell receptor beta chain was captured in a study of blood T cell repertoires in COVID-19. Across the study: Sites across the United States, Italy and Spain contributed samples from acute and convalescent COVID-19.

Clinical history reported by participants formed the basis on which cohorts were assigned. V lost 2 bases, J lost 6 bases, and 6 bases lay in between. Germline CDR1 reads SGHTA; CDR2 reads FQGTGA. This CDR3 is built from 12 residues. Authors' analysis steps: Reference gene primer amplification gave estimated nucleated cell counts. Profiling relied on immunoSEQ multiplex PCR, and the TCRdb table lists in-frame clones only, not all of them. The V and J calls and clone size come from that table; D and trimming were worked out from the DNA. The sample lists about 240,000 clones, roughly 86% occurring once.

Sequencing was done on a sample of PBMCs or T cells enriched from blood (not recorded which). The J gene is TRBJ2-3, the V gene TRBV7-3; perhaps TRBD1 as D (5 bases). The source is a woman in her thirties or forties with acute COVID-19. The DNA of the CDR3 is TGTGCCAGCAGCTTATCAGGGGATACGCAGTATTTT. Translating gives CASSLSGDTQYF.